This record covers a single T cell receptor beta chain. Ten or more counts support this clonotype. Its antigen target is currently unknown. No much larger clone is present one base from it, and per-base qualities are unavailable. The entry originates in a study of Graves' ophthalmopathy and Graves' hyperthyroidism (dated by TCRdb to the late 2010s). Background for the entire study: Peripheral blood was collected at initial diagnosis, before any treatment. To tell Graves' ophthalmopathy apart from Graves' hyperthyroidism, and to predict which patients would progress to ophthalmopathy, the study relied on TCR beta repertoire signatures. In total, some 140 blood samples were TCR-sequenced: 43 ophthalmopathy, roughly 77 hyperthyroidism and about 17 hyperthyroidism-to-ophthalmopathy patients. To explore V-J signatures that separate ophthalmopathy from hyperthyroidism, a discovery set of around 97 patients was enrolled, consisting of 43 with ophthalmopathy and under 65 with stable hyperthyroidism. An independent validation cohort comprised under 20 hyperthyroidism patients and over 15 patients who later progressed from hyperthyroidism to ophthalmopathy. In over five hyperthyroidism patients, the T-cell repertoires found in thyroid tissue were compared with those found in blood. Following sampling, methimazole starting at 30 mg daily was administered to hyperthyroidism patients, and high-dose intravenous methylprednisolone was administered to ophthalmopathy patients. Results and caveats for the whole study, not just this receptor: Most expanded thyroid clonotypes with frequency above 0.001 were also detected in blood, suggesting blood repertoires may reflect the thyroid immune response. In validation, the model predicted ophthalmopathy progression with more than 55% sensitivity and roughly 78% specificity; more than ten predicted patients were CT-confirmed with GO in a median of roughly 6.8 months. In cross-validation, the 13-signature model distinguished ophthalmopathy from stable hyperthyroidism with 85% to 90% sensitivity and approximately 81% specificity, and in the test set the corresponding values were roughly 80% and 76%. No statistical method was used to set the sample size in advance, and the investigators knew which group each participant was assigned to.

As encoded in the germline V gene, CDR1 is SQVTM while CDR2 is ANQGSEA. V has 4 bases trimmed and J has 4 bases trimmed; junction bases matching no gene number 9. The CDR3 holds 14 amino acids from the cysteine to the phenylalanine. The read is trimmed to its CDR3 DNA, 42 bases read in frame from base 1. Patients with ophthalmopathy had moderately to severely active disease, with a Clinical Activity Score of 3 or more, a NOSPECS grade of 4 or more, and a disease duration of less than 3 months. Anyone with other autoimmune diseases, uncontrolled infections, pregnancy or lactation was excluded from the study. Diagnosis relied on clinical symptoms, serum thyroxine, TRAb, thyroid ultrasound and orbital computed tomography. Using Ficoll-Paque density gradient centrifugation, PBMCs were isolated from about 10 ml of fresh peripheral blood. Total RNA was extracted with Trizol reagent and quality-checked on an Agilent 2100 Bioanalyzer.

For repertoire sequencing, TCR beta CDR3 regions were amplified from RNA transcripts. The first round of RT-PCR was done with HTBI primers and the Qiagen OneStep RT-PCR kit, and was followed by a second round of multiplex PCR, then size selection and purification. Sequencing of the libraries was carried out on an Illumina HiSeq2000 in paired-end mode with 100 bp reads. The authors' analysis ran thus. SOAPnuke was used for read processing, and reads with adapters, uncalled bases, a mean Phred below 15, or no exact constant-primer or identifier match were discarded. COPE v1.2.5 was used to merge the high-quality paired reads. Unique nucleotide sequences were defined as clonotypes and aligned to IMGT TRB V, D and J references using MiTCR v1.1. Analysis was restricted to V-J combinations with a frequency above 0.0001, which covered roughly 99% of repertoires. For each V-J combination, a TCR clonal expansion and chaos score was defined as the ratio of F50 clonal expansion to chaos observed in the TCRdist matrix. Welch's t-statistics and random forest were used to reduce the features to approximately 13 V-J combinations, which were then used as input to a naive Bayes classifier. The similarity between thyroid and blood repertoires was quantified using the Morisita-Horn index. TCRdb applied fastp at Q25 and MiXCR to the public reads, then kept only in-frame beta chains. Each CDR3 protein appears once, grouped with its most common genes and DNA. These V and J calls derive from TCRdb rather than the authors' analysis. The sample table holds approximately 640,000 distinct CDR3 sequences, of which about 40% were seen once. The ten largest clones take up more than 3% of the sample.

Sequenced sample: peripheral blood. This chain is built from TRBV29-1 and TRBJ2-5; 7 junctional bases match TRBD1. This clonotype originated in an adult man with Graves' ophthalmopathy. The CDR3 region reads CSVGVSTGRETQYF. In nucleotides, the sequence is TGCAGCGTTGGTGTATCGACAGGGCGAGAGACCCAGTACTTC.